Shown below are 23 T cell receptor beta chains from a single sample sequenced in a study of blood T cell repertoires in COVID-19. Libraries were prepared by immunoSEQ multiplex PCR; TCRdb keeps only in-frame clonotypes and omits some of them. The table records more than 110,000 clones, approximately 84% of them present only once. Sequencing was performed on peripheral blood. The receptors come from a human donor in a cohort sampled during active COVID-19.

The rearrangement links TRBV10-1 to TRBJ2-3, with 7 bases matching TRBD2. Germline-derived CDR1 and CDR2 are WNHNN and SYGVQD (reference sequence). V dropped 0 bases and J dropped 5; count of bases not matched to a gene: 11. The CDR3 runs to 17 residues. Here the CDR3 reads CASSESRGSGWRDTQYF. The CDR3 nucleotides are TGCGCCAGCAGTGAGTCTCGGGGTAGCGGGTGGCGAGATACGCAGTATTTT.

The DNA of the CDR3 is TGTGCCAGCAGCTTAATCGGACTTATCACAGATACGCAGTATTTT. Protein sequence: CASSLIGLITDTQYF. V gene TRBV11-1 combines with J gene TRBJ2-3; tentative D call: TRBD2 (5 bases). In germline, CDR1 is SGHAT, CDR2 FQDESV (reference sequence). CDR3 length: 15 residues. V lost 2 bases to trimming and J lost 2 bases, with 11 bases between them.

The chain links TRBV25-1 to TRBJ2-4; D might be TRBD2 (5 bases). CDR3 length: 14 residues. CDR1 is MGHDK, CDR2 SYGVNS, per germline. The germline V and J ends were trimmed by 6 bases and 2 bases, with 11 bases remaining between them. The DNA for the CDR3 is TGTGCCAGCAGAAAGAGGGATCCCAAAAACATTCAGTACTTC. This codes for CASRKRDPKNIQYF.

V usage is TRBV6-8 and J usage is TRBJ2-1; 8 bases map to TRBD2. Germline CDR1 reads MNHGY; CDR2 reads SAAAGT. The CDR3 contains 19 residues. Trimming at V came to 6 bases and at J to 1 base, leaving 17 bases not matched to a gene. The CDR3 sequence is CASRPTGTRGPYSYNEQFF. DNA of the CDR3: TGTGCCAGCAGGCCAACCGGGACTAGGGGTCCCTATTCCTACAATGAGCAGTTCTTC.

The rearrangement joins TRBV5-1 to TRBJ2-5; TRBD2 matches 9 bases. The V gene end was trimmed by 4 bases and the J gene end by 2 bases; junction bases not matched to a gene: 9. The CDR3 is 16 amino acids. Germline CDR1 reads SGHRS; CDR2 reads YFSETQ. CDR3 protein: CASSRRASGEQETQYF. The CDR3 bases are TGCGCCAGCAGCCGGCGGGCTAGCGGGGAACAAGAGACCCAGTACTTC.

The chain recombines TRBV5-1 with TRBJ1-6; D not resolved. In germline, CDR1 is SGHRS, CDR2 YFSETQ. The CDR3 sequence is 14 residues long. The V gene lost 0 bases and the J gene lost 8 bases, with 9 bases spanning the gap. The CDR3 sequence: CASSLAGVDSPLHF. The CDR3 nucleotides read TGCGCCAGCAGCTTGGCCGGGGTTGATTCACCCCTCCACTTT.

J is TRBJ2-7 and V is TRBV28, with TRBD1 identical over 9 bases. This CDR3 is built from 15 residues. Germline values: CDR1 MDHEN, CDR2 SYDVKM. V shed 3 bases and J 5 bases; nucleotides not matched to a gene: 8. CDR3 DNA: TGTGCCAGCAGTTTTTGGGGACAGGGAAGGCACGAGCAGTACTTC. It codes for CASSFWGQGRHEQYF.

The V gene is TRBV6-1, the J gene TRBJ2-2; the match to TRBD2 covers 7 bases. The CDR3 has 16 residues. V lost 2 bases to trimming and J lost 4 bases; unmatched junction nucleotides: 7. Germline values: CDR1 MNHNS, CDR2 SASEGT. In DNA form, the CDR3 reads TGTGCCAGCAGTGAACGGGGGGTGTACATCACCGGGGAGCTGTTTTTT. It yields the protein CASSERGVYITGELFF.

This chain connects TRBV28 to TRBJ2-5, with 11 bases matching TRBD2. CDR1 is MDHEN, CDR2 SYDVKM, per germline. CDR3 length equals 17 residues. The V and J ends lost 1 base and 4 bases, in that order; junction bases with no gene match: 8. The CDR3 region has the DNA TGTGCCAGCAGTTTATCGGATAGCGGGGGGGCCGGAGAGACCCAGTACTTC. Amino acid sequence: CASSLSDSGGAGETQYF.

This chain uses TRBV7-2 with TRBJ1-5, with a weak D call TRBD1 (5 bases). V lost 7 bases, J lost 5 bases, and 12 bases lay in between. The CDR3 sequence is 13 residues long. Germline lookup yields CDR1 SGHTA and CDR2 FQGNSA. CDR3 in DNA: TGTGCCAGCACCTTGGGGGGAGATCAGCCCCAGCATTTT. This translates into CASTLGGDQPQHF.

The chain employs TRBV9 and TRBJ2-3; D is perhaps TRBD1 (5 bases). Trimming shortened V by 4 bases and J by 5 bases, and 8 bases separated the two germline ends. Germline CDR1 reads SGDLS; CDR2 reads YYNGEE. The length of the CDR3 is 12 residues. The CDR3 protein is CASSPTGDTQYF. CDR3 coding DNA: TGTGCCAGCAGCCCAACAGGAGATACGCAGTATTTT. The variable domain in full, with the rest retrieved from reference TRBV9 and TRBJ2-3, is DSGVTQTPKHLITATGQRVTLRCSPRSGDLSVYWYQQSLDQGLQFLIQYYNGEERAKGNILERFSAQQFPDLHSELNLSSLELGDSALYFCASSPTGDTQYFGPGTRLTVL.

The V call is TRBV9, the J call TRBJ1-1; 10 bases are a match to TRBD1. Germline CDR1 reads SGDLS; CDR2 reads YYNGEE. Germline trimming cut 4 bases from V and 4 bases from J; bases unmatched to any gene: 7. The CDR3 covers 15 residues. CDR3 residues: CASSSRQGASTEAFF. DNA for the CDR3: TGTGCCAGCAGCTCCCGACAGGGGGCATCCACTGAAGCTTTCTTT.

The V gene is TRBV7-9, the J gene TRBJ1-5; D uncertain. Trimming left V 1 base short and J 1 base short, with 11 bases between. The CDR3 is 16 residues long. Germline CDR1 is SEHNR and CDR2 is FQNEAQ (reference sequence). CDR3 loop: CASSLELGRSNQPQHF. The CDR3 DNA sequence: TGTGCCAGCAGCTTAGAGCTGGGGAGAAGCAATCAGCCCCAGCATTTT.

The CDR3 loop reads CASSRLAGTSDTQYF. In DNA, the CDR3 is TGTGCCAGCAGTCGACTAGCGGGGACCTCTGATACGCAGTATTTT. The chain links TRBV2 to TRBJ2-3, with 11 bases lining up with TRBD2. This CDR3 spans 15 amino acids. With V trimmed by 5 bases and J by 6 bases, 7 bases remained unmatched. Germline loops: CDR1 SNHLY, CDR2 FYNNEI.

The J gene is TRBJ1-2, the V gene TRBV12-3 or TRBV12-4; TRBD1 aligns across 9 bases. The V gene end was trimmed by 5 bases and the J gene end by 10 bases; junction bases not matched to a gene: 5. This CDR3 region has 12 residues. Here the CDR3 DNA reads TGTGCCAGCAGTCCCTGGACAGGGGACTACACCTTC. Translated, it gives CASSPWTGDYTF.

The chain links TRBV14 to TRBJ1-2, with D possibly being TRBD1 (5 bases). Trimming took off 5 bases at V and 3 bases at J, with 10 bases between the two ends. CDR3 length: 13 amino acids. The germline V gene has CDR1 SGHDN and CDR2 FVKESK. The chain's CDR3 is CASSAYRYYGYTF. CDR3 bases: TGTGCCAGCAGCGCCTACAGGTACTATGGCTACACCTTC. The entire variable domain, with the rest obtained from reference TRBV14 and TRBJ1-2, is as follows: EAGVTQFPSHSVIEKGQTVTLRCDPISGHDNLYWYRRVMGKEIKFLLHFVKESKQDESGMPNNRFLAERTGGTYSTLKVQPAELEDSGVYFCASSAYRYYGYTFGSGTRLTVV.

The V gene is TRBV2, the J gene TRBJ2-7, with 9 bases identical to TRBD1. This CDR3 has 14 amino acids. CDR1 and CDR2 from the germline V gene are SNHLY and FYNNEI. V gave up 4 bases and J gave up 7 bases; unmatched junction bases: 8. CDR3 protein: CASSVLQGAGEQYF. CDR3 nucleotides: TGTGCCAGCAGTGTTCTACAGGGGGCCGGGGAGCAGTACTTC.

This clone was picked up one time. The genes are TRBV5-6 and TRBJ1-1, with D possibly matching TRBD1 (6 bases). CDR1 is SGHDT and CDR2 is YYEEEE in the germline V gene. The CDR3 is 13 amino acids. V gave up 7 bases and J gave up 3 bases, with 13 bases separating them. As DNA, the CDR3 is TGTGCCAGCGATAGGGGGGGCGACACTGAAGCTTTCTTT. The encoded protein is CASDRGGDTEAFF.

The CDR3 protein is CASKTGASTDTQYF. CDR3 bases: TGTGCCAGCAAAACAGGGGCTAGCACAGATACGCAGTATTTT. V usage is TRBV6-5 and J usage is TRBJ2-3, with TRBD1 identical over 7 bases. The CDR3 runs 14 residues. Looked up from germline, CDR1 is MNHEY and CDR2 is SVGAGI. V dropped 7 bases and J dropped 0; count of bases not matched to a gene: 4.

CDR3 loop: CASSWQYQPYNEQFF. The CDR3 DNA reads as TGTGCCAGTAGTTGGCAATACCAACCTTACAATGAGCAGTTCTTC. The V and J genes are TRBV19 and TRBJ2-1; no clear D. This CDR3 region has 15 residues. The V end was cut by 5 bases, the J end by 4 bases, with 15 bases between. Germline assignment: CDR1 LNHDA and CDR2 SQIVND (reference sequence).

This clone was detected once. The DNA for the CDR3 is TGTGCCAGCAGCGTAGGGACTAGCGGCATGGGAGAGCAGTACTTC. Amino acid sequence: CASSVGTSGMGEQYF. The genes are TRBV9 and TRBJ2-7; TRBD2 matches 10 bases. V was pared by 0 bases and J by 7 bases, with 7 bases of the junction left unmatched. Germline assignment: CDR1 SGDLS and CDR2 YYNGEE. The length of the CDR3 is 15 residues.

This clone occurred a few times. The chain uses TRBV5-6 and TRBJ2-2; D is uncertain. V shed 0 bases and J shed 6 bases, with 9 bases lying between them. The CDR3 loop spans 14 amino acids. Germline assignment: CDR1 SGHDT and CDR2 YYEEEE. This chain's CDR3 is CASSLVPGPGELFF. In DNA, the CDR3 is TGTGCCAGCAGCTTGGTTCCGGGTCCCGGGGAGCTGTTTTTT. Full variable domain (outside the CDR3, taken from reference TRBV5-6 and TRBJ2-2): DAGVTQSPTHLIKTRGQQVTLRCSPKSGHDTVSWYQQALGQGPQFIFQYYEEEERQRGNFPDRFSGHQFPNYSSELNVNALLLGDSALYLCASSLVPGPGELFFGEGSRLTVL.

V is TRBV3-1 (or the pseudogene TRBV3-2) and J is TRBJ1-2, with a possible D match to TRBD1 (5 bases). CDR1 and CDR2 (germline): LGHDT, YNNKEL (reference sequence). V was shortened by 1 base and J by 3 bases, with 15 bases between the two germline ends. The CDR3 is made up of 16 amino acids. DNA for the CDR3: TGTGCCAGCAGCCAAGGACTCAGGGCCCATCACTATGGCTACACCTTC. It yields the protein CASSQGLRAHHYGYTF.